The entry that follows covers one T cell receptor (beta chain) sequence. This record comes from a study of blood T cell repertoires in COVID-19. As for the study in general: Material from acute and convalescent COVID-19 was sourced from the United States, Italy and Spain. T cells, B-cell-depleted T cells, or PBMCs supplied cDNA or gDNA.

In the study's own analysis: Amplification from reference gene primers served as the basis for estimated nucleated cell counts. Using immunoSEQ multiplex PCR, the repertoire was profiled, and TCRdb retains in-frame clones only, with some absent. The V and J calls and clone size are taken from that table; D and trimming were inferred from the DNA. The repertoire includes 150,000 or so clones, about 87% of them detected once, and 44% sits in the top ten. The V and J ends lost 7 bases and 7 bases respectively, with 13 bases between them. The CDR3 totals 13 residues. Germline-derived CDR1 and CDR2 are LNHDA and SQIVND (reference sequence).

The receptor was isolated from a human donor in a cohort sampled during active COVID-19. Sequences were obtained from peripheral blood. The chain uses TRBV19 and TRBJ2-2; no definite D call. The CDR3 sequence: CASNHQFIGELFF. CDR3 in DNA: TGTGCCAGTAACCACCAGTTTATCGGGGAGCTGTTTTTT.